The 18 T cell receptor beta chains below come from one sample, sequenced in a study of blood T cell repertoires in COVID-19. Using immunoSEQ multiplex PCR, the repertoire was profiled, and TCRdb retains in-frame clones only, with some absent. The table lists over 100,000 clones, roughly three quarters of them singletons. Sequencing input: peripheral blood. The source of these receptors is a woman aged 70 to 79 with acute or convalescent COVID-19.

V and J are TRBV5-6 and TRBJ2-7; TRBD1 agrees at 12 bases. V lost 4 bases and J lost 1; bases outside the gene matches: 12. This CDR3 has 18 amino acids. Germline V gives CDR1 SGHDT, CDR2 YYEEEE. This chain's CDR3 is CASSPGTGGHAPSYEQYF. CDR3 nucleotide sequence: TGTGCCAGCAGCCCCGGGACAGGGGGCCACGCTCCATCCTACGAGCAGTACTTC.

The chain links TRBV7-9 to TRBJ1-1; 8 nucleotides agree with TRBD1. The CDR3 extends over 16 amino acids. The germline V gene encodes CDR1 SEHNR and CDR2 FQNEAQ (reference sequence). Losses at the gene ends were 6 bases for V and 4 bases for J; bases not matched to a gene: 13. In DNA, the CDR3 is TGTGCCAGCAGATCCGGGACAGGTACAGTTGGCACTGAAGCTTTCTTT. Amino acid sequence: CASRSGTGTVGTEAFF.

Here the CDR3 reads CASSSPSGLNTEAFF. The CDR3 nucleotides are TGTGCCAGCAGTTCCCCGTCAGGATTGAACACTGAAGCTTTCTTT. The V and J genes are TRBV28 and TRBJ1-1; D gene unclear. The CDR3 contains 15 residues. The germline V gene encodes CDR1 MDHEN and CDR2 SYDVKM. V was shortened by 4 bases and J by 0 bases, with 12 bases between the two germline ends.

The chain employs TRBV7-6 and TRBJ2-2; 12 bases are shared with TRBD2. Trimming removed 6 bases from V and 9 bases from J; junction bases left unmatched: 11. This CDR3 has 16 amino acids. Germline V CDR1 and CDR2: SGHVS, FNYEAQ. The DNA for the CDR3 is TGTGCCAGCAGACTACTAGCGGGGGGTCCCCCCAGGGAGCTGTTTTTT. Encoded protein: CASRLLAGGPPRELFF.

The chain employs TRBV25-1 and TRBJ2-7; 7 nucleotides agree with TRBD1. The V segment lost 3 bases and the J segment 3 bases; nucleotides outside the gene matches: 5. Germline V CDR1 and CDR2: MGHDK, SYGVNS. The CDR3 is made up of 14 amino acids. The CDR3 sequence is CASSDRGSIYEQYF. The DNA for the CDR3 is TGTGCCAGCAGTGACAGGGGGAGTATCTACGAGCAGTACTTC.

V gene TRBV11-3 combines with J gene TRBJ2-3; no clear D gene. This CDR3 comprises 12 residues. The V end lost 8 bases, the J end lost 4 bases, and 10 bases lay between the germline ends. Germline assignment: CDR1 SGHNT and CDR2 YENEEA. DNA of the CDR3: TGTGCCAGCGTTCCCCAGTCAGATACGCAGTATTTT. Residues: CASVPQSDTQYF.

This chain links TRBV10-3 with TRBJ2-1; the match to TRBD2 covers 8 bases. In germline, CDR1 is ENHRY, CDR2 SYGVKD. The CDR3 loop spans 15 amino acids. J was trimmed by 10 bases and V by 0 bases; bases with no gene match: 8. CDR3 in amino acids: CAISESGLAGREQFF. CDR3 sequence (DNA): TGTGCCATCAGTGAGTCTGGGCTAGCGGGTCGGGAGCAGTTCTTC.

This clone has just a few counts. This chain uses TRBV6-5 with TRBJ2-7; D may be TRBD2 (5 bases). The germline CDR1 and CDR2 sequences are MNHEY and SVGAGI. V was shortened by 8 bases and J by 0 bases, with 14 bases between the two germline ends. This CDR3 comprises 14 residues. CDR3 in DNA: TGTGCCAGCCGCAAGGGAGCGAGCTCCTACGAGCAGTACTTC. Its translation: CASRKGASSYEQYF.

On this clone: Germline and junction disagree at one end, which may indicate a read error. The rearrangement joins TRBV29-1 to TRBJ1-2, with D unresolved. The CDR3 totals 13 residues. Germline-derived CDR1 and CDR2 are SQVTM and ANQGSEA. In DNA form, the CDR3 reads TGCAGCGTTGTCGTCCCGGAGAGTTCCCTTATCGACTTC. It codes for CSVVVPESSLIDF.

This clone showed up just a few times. The V call is TRBV7-8, the J call TRBJ2-2, with a possible D match to TRBD2 (6 bases). V gave up 7 bases and J gave up 1 base, with 22 bases separating them. The CDR3 has 18 amino acids. Germline values: CDR1 SGHVS, CDR2 FQNEAQ. The CDR3: CASNYFLAGGKNTGELFF. The DNA for the CDR3 is TGTGCCAGCAACTATTTTTTAGCCGGCGGGAAGAACACCGGGGAGCTGTTTTTT.

The rearrangement joins TRBV18 to TRBJ1-1, with 7 nucleotides matching TRBD1. Looked up from germline, CDR1 is KGHSH and CDR2 is LQKENI. Losses at the gene ends were 2 bases for V and 4 bases for J; bases not matched to a gene: 1. The CDR3 runs 13 residues. The CDR3 coding sequence is TGTGCCAGCTCACCATCAGGGGGCACTGAAGCTTTCTTT. Protein sequence: CASSPSGGTEAFF.

The V call is TRBV28, the J call TRBJ2-7, with TRBD2 matching 10 bases. With 1 base clipped from V and 6 bases from J, the junction kept 9 bases outside the gene matches. Germline V gene lookup returns CDR1 MDHEN and CDR2 SYDVKM. This CDR3 has 16 residues. The CDR3 DNA reads as TGTGCCAGCAGTTTATCAGCGGGAGGGCCAATAAGCGAGCAGTACTTC. It yields the protein CASSLSAGGPISEQYF.

This clone was observed a few times. V is TRBV19 and J is TRBJ1-2; D not resolved. Germline V gives CDR1 LNHDA, CDR2 SQIVND (reference sequence). The CDR3 spans 12 residues. V was shortened by 2 bases and J by 9 bases, with 10 bases between the two germline ends. The CDR3: CASSISESSYTF. CDR3 in DNA: TGTGCCAGTAGTATATCGGAGTCGAGCTACACCTTC.

This clone was observed a single time. The V call is TRBV4-1, the J call TRBJ2-5, with a tentative D call TRBD2 (5 bases). CDR1 is MGHRA, CDR2 YSYEKL, per germline. Trimming left V 0 bases short and J 5 bases short, with 16 bases between. The CDR3 sequence is 16 residues long. The CDR3 reads CASSQDGASLEETQYF. CDR3 sequence (DNA): TGCGCCAGCAGCCAAGATGGCGCTAGCCTGGAGGAGACCCAGTACTTC.

This chain links TRBV5-1 with TRBJ2-1; TRBD2 is a possible D gene (5 bases). With 0 bases removed from V and 4 bases from J, the gap between germline ends came to 14 bases. Germline V gives CDR1 SGHRS, CDR2 YFSETQ. CDR3 length equals 16 residues. CDR3 DNA: TGCGCCAGCAGCTTGGAAAGCGGACTTAATTACAATGAGCAGTTCTTC. Translation gives CASSLESGLNYNEQFF.

Here the CDR3 reads CAISPGTGEGANYGYTF. CDR3 nucleotides: TGTGCCATCAGTCCCGGGACAGGGGAGGGAGCTAACTATGGCTACACCTTC. The chain is built from TRBV10-3 and TRBJ1-2; 10 positions match TRBD1. From germline, CDR1 is ENHRY and CDR2 SYGVKD. This CDR3 spans 17 amino acids. V gave up 5 bases and J gave up 0 bases; unmatched junction bases: 9.

The V and J genes are TRBV7-2 and TRBJ2-5; 8 bases map to TRBD2. Germline-derived CDR1 and CDR2 are SGHTA and FQGNSA. The CDR3 has 14 residues. V was pared by 5 bases and J by 2 bases, with 4 bases of the junction left unmatched. The CDR3 protein is CASSVSGAQETQYF. The CDR3, as DNA: TGTGCCAGCAGCGTTAGCGGGGCTCAAGAGACCCAGTACTTC.

The rearrangement joins TRBV6-2 or TRBV6-3 to TRBJ1-6, with unresolved D. Germline-derived CDR1 and CDR2 are MNHEY and SVGEGT. The CDR3 sequence is 14 residues long. V was shortened by 5 bases and J by 7 bases, with 12 bases between the two germline ends. The CDR3 DNA reads as TGTGCCAGCAGTCAACCGGGCGGGAATTCACCCCTCCACTTT. Its protein is CASSQPGGNSPLHF.